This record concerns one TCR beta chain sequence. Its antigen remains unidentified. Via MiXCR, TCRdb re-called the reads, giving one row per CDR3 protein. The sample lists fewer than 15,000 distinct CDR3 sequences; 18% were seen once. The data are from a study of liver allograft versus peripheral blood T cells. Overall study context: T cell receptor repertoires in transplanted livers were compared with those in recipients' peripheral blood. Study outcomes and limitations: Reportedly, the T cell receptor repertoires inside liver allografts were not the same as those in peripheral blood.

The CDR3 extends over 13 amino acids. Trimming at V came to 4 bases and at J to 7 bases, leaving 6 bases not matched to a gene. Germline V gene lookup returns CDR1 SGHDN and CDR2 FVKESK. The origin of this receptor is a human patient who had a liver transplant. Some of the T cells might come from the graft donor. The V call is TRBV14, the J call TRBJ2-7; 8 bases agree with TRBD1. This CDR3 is CASSPFDRGEQYF. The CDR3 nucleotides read TGTGCCAGCAGCCCGTTCGACAGGGGAGAGCAGTACTTC.